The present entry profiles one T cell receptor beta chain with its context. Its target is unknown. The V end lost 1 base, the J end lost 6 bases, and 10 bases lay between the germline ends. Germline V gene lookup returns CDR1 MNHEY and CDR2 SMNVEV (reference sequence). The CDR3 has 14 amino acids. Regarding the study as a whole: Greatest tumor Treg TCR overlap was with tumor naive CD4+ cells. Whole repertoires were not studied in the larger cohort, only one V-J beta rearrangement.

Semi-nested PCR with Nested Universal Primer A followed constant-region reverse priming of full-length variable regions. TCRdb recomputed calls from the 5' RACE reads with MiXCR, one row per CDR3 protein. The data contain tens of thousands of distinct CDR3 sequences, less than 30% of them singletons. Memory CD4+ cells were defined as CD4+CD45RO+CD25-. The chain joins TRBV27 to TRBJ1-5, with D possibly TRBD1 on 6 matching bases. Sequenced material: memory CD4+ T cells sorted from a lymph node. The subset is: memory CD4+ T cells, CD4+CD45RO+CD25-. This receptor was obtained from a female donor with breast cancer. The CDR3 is CASSLWSGAQPQHF. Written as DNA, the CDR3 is TGTGCCAGCAGTTTATGGTCAGGGGCTCAGCCCCAGCATTTT.